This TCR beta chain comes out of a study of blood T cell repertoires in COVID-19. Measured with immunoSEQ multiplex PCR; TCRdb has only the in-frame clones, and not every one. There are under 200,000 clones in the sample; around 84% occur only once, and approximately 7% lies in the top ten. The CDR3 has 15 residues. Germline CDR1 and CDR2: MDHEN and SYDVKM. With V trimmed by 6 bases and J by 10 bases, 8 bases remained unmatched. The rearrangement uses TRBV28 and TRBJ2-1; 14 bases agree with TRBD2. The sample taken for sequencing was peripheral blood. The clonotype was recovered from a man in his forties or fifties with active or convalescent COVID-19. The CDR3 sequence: CASRLGLAGGREQFF. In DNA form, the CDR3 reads TGTGCCAGCAGGCTAGGACTAGCGGGAGGCCGGGAGCAGTTCTTC.